The 14 T cell receptor beta chains presented below share a single source sample, sequenced in a study of T cell repertoires in cytomegalovirus infection. TCRdb ran MiXCR on the reads and lists one entry per CDR3 protein. The sample includes fewer than 550,000 distinct CDR3 sequences, 16% of them seen just once. The sample comprised CD8+ T cells from PBMCs. The receptors originated from a human donor in good health (CMV status not recorded). Some clones in this sample may be carry-over from other donors' samples.

Many counts were recorded for this clonotype. CDR3 coding DNA: TGTGCCAGCGGGGCAGGGGAGACCTACGAGCAGTACTTC. This sequence encodes CASGAGETYEQYF. The chain recombines TRBV28 with TRBJ2-7; D perhaps matches TRBD1 (6 bases). The germline V gene has CDR1 MDHEN and CDR2 SYDVKM. V lost 8 bases and J lost 2, with 13 bases in between. The CDR3 runs 13 residues.

This clonotype was detected a few times. The gene calls are TRBV5-4 and TRBJ2-3; the D gene could be TRBD1 or TRBD2 (6 bases each). With 4 bases removed from V and 0 bases from J, the gap between germline ends came to 15 bases. Germline V gene data show CDR1 as SGHNT and CDR2 as YYREEE (reference sequence). There are 16 residues in the CDR3. CDR3 protein: CASSPAGGLSTDTQYF. CDR3 bases: TGTGCCAGCAGCCCTGCCGGGGGCCTTAGCACAGATACGCAGTATTTT.

The V call is TRBV19, the J call TRBJ1-1; D is undetermined. V shed 7 bases and J shed 4 bases, with 16 bases lying between them. This CDR3 is built from 14 residues. Per germline, CDR1 LNHDA and CDR2 SQIVND (reference sequence). DNA for the CDR3: TGTGCCAGTACCACGGATTGGTTGGGCACTGAAGCTTTCTTT. Protein sequence: CASTTDWLGTEAFF.

This clonotype was found many times. This chain connects TRBV12-3 or TRBV12-4 to TRBJ1-1; D ambiguous. The V end lost 1 base, the J end lost 6 bases, and 6 bases lay between the germline ends. The CDR3 runs to 12 residues. CDR3 DNA sequence: TGTGCCAGCAGTTTAGTCGGACCTGAAGCTTTCTTT. It specifies CASSLVGPEAFF.

At least ten counts were recorded for this clonotype. This rearrangement joins TRBV7-8 to TRBJ2-3; 7 bases fit TRBD2. The CDR3 has 16 amino acids. The V gene end was trimmed by 5 bases and the J gene end by 1 base; junction bases not matched to a gene: 9. Per germline, CDR1 SGHVS and CDR2 FQNEAQ. DNA of the CDR3: TGTGCCAGCAGCCAAATCCGGGACTACCGCACAGATACGCAGTATTTT. Translating it yields CASSQIRDYRTDTQYF.

V gene TRBV5-1 combines with J gene TRBJ1-2, with a weak D call TRBD1 (6 bases). V was cut by 4 bases and J by 4 bases, with 14 bases left in between. The CDR3 is 14 amino acids. Germline-derived CDR1 and CDR2 are SGHRS and YFSETQ. DNA for the CDR3: TGCGCCAGCAGCCCGGGGGGGCGGATCTATGGCTACACCTTC. This translates into CASSPGGRIYGYTF.

This clonotype showed up many times. J is TRBJ2-7 and V is TRBV7-9; possibly TRBD1 or TRBD2 for D (5 bases each). The CDR3 extends over 12 amino acids. Germline lookup yields CDR1 SEHNR and CDR2 FQNEAQ (reference sequence). DNA of the CDR3: TGTGCATCCGGGACCACAACTTACGAGCAGTACTTC. Amino acids: CASGTTTYEQYF.

This clonotype was observed many times. The chain joins TRBV5-1 to TRBJ1-1; possible D gene TRBD1, 5 bases. From germline, CDR1 is SGHRS and CDR2 YFSETQ. The CDR3 extends over 16 amino acids. V was cut by 1 base and J by 1 base, with 14 bases left in between. CDR3 DNA sequence: TGCGCCAGCAGCTTGATCGCAGGGCCAAGGAACACTGAAGCTTTCTTT. The encoded protein is CASSLIAGPRNTEAFF.

This clonotype showed up many times. The chain uses TRBV28 and TRBJ2-1; a possible D gene is TRBD2 (5 bases). The CDR3 has 13 residues. Germline V gives CDR1 MDHEN, CDR2 SYDVKM. Between the trimmed V and J ends, which lost 2 bases and 6 bases, there was a span of 8 bases. The CDR3 DNA sequence: TGTGCCAGCAGTTTAAACGAGGGCAATGAGCAGTTCTTC. Translated, it gives CASSLNEGNEQFF.

This clonotype was counted many times. The chain employs TRBV27 and TRBJ1-2, with D hard to call. Deletions cut 5 bases from V and 3 bases from J, with 13 bases between. The CDR3 spans 14 residues. Germline loops: CDR1 MNHEY, CDR2 SMNVEV (reference sequence). The CDR3 sequence: CASSAAQDYYGYTF. CDR3 DNA sequence: TGTGCCAGCAGTGCTGCTCAGGATTACTATGGCTACACCTTC.

The chain recombines TRBV12-3 or TRBV12-4 with TRBJ2-7; tentative D call: TRBD1 (5 bases). This CDR3 spans 14 amino acids. V lost 4 bases, J lost 2 bases, and 12 bases lay in between. In DNA form, the CDR3 reads TGTGCCAGCAGTTCGGGCCGACAGCCCTACGAGCAGTACTTC. Its translation: CASSSGRQPYEQYF.

This clonotype was counted at least ten times. The chain has TRBV7-6 and TRBJ2-3, with TRBD2 matching over 10 bases. Germline V lookup: CDR1 SGHVS, CDR2 FNYEAQ. The CDR3 sequence is 16 residues long. The ends lost 3 bases at V and 2 bases at J; junction bases unmatched: 5. The CDR3, as DNA: TGTGCCAGCAGCTTTAGACTAGCGGGCCTCACAGATACGCAGTATTTT. Amino acid sequence: CASSFRLAGLTDTQYF.

The chain combines TRBV11-2 with TRBJ2-7; TRBD1 might be the D (5 bases). Trimming removed 4 bases from V and 3 bases from J, with 13 bases in between. Germline CDR1 is SGHAT and CDR2 is FQNNGV. The CDR3 runs 14 residues. CDR3 bases: TGTGCCAGCAGCTACCCCGGACAACACTACGAGCAGTACTTC. Amino acid sequence: CASSYPGQHYEQYF. The full variable domain, rest sourced from reference TRBV11-2 and TRBJ2-7, is EAGVAQSPRYKIIEKRQSVAFWCNPISGHATLYWYQQILGQGPKLLIQFQNNGVVDDSQLPKDRFSAERLKGVDSTLKIQPAKLEDSAVYLCASSYPGQHYEQYFGPGTRLTVT.

The rearrangement uses TRBV27 and TRBJ2-1; 7 bases match TRBD1. Germline V lookup: CDR1 MNHEY, CDR2 SMNVEV (reference sequence). The CDR3 extends over 16 amino acids. The trim removed 4 bases at V and 1 base at J, leaving 7 bases unmatched. The CDR3 here is CASSSYRGESYNEQFF. The CDR3 bases are TGTGCCAGCAGTTCTTACAGGGGAGAGTCCTACAATGAGCAGTTCTTC.